Listed here are 2 T cell receptor beta chains from one sample, sequenced in a study of regulatory T cells in long-lasting Graves disease. Building of the TCR beta libraries involved iRepertoire HTBI primers and Arm-PCR of CDR3 regions. Each CDR3 protein is one row after TCRdb ran MiXCR on the multiplex PCR reads. The sample holds some 500,000 distinct CDR3 sequences, about 16% seen once. The time point was: newly diagnosed GD, antithyroid drugs for less than 3 months. PBMC RNA was the source of the TCR library. This same sample was also taken into another study, of T cells in Graves' hyperthyroidism and ophthalmopathy.

Source: peripheral blood mononuclear cells (PBMCs), taken at new diagnosis, from a patient treated with antithyroid drugs. The receptors shown here come from a woman aged 35-65 years with Graves disease.

Note on this clonotype: A read error may explain this, as a much larger clone is one base away. This chain links TRBV3-1 with TRBJ2-7; TRBD2 agrees at 9 bases. Germline V gives CDR1 LGHDT, CDR2 YNNKEL (reference sequence). The junction had 16 bases not matched to a gene; V was cut back by 3 bases and J by 7 bases. The CDR3 sequence is 17 residues long. The CDR3 sequence: CASSQEDSSGGSNEQYF. The DNA of the CDR3 is TGTGCCAGCAGCCAGGAAGACTCGAGCGGGGGGTCCAATGAGCAGTACTTC.

This clonotype was recorded many times. V usage is TRBV12-5 and J usage is TRBJ1-2, with 7 bases aligning to TRBD1. This CDR3 is 15 amino acids long. Germline lookup yields CDR1 LGHNT and CDR2 FRNRAP. Trimming at V came to 1 base and at J to 4 bases, leaving 6 bases not matched to a gene. CDR3 region: CASGLGDSRTYGYTF. Here the CDR3 DNA reads TGTGCTAGTGGTTTGGGGGACAGTCGGACCTATGGCTACACCTTC.